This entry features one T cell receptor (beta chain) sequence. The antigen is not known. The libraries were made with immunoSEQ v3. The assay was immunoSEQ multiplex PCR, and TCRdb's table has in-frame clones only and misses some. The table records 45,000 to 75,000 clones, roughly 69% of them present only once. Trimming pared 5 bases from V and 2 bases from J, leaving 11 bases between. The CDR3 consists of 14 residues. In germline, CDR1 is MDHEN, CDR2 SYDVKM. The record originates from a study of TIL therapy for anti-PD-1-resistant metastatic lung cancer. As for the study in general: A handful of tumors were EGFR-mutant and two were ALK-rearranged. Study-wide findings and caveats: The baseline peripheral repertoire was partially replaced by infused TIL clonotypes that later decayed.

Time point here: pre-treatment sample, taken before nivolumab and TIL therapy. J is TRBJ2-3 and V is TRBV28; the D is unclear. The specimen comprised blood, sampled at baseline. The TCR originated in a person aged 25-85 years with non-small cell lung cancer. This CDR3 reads CASSQAGDTDTQYF. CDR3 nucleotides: TGTGCCAGCAGTCAGGCAGGAGACACAGATACGCAGTATTTT.